This T cell receptor beta chain appears in the sequencing data of a study of T cells in Graves' hyperthyroidism and ophthalmopathy. TCR beta CDR3 regions were amplified from RNA. First-round RT-PCR of the TCR CDR3 relied on the HTBI primer set. TCRdb used MiXCR to reprocess the multiplex PCR reads, holding one entry per CDR3 protein. There are fewer than 300,000 distinct CDR3 sequences in the sample; less than 30% occur only once, and about 25% lies in the top ten. These patients, aged 18 to 65, had recently diagnosed hyperthyroidism lasting under 2 months. Used for diagnoses were clinical symptoms, serum thyroxine and TRAb, thyroid ultrasound and orbital computed tomography. CDR1 is SGHAT and CDR2 is FQNNGV in the germline V gene. The CDR3 is 14 residues long. Trimming took off 3 bases at V and 9 bases at J, with 15 bases between the two ends. This clonotype was counted at least ten times.

The specimen was blood. This sequence joins TRBV11-2 and TRBJ2-4; D may be TRBD2 (7 bases). The receptor was derived from a man aged 40-49 years with Graves' hyperthyroidism that later progressed to Graves' ophthalmopathy. The CDR3: CASSFGGRGAIQYF. The CDR3 bases are TGTGCCAGCAGCTTCGGGGGGAGGGGGGCCATTCAGTACTTC.